These T cell receptor beta chains were read from a single sample in a study of spatial heterogeneity in lung cancer. TCRdb analysed the 5' RACE reads with MiXCR anew, one entry per CDR3 protein. There are under 15,000 distinct CDR3 sequences in the sample; approximately 3.8% occur only once, and 45% lies in the top ten. Sequencing was performed on PBMCs, taken at surgery. The receptors were gathered from a male donor with early-stage non-small cell lung cancer. The CDR3 runs from the conserved cysteine through the conserved F or W. A D gene is named only where the DNA matches it firmly. Size values are once, few and many counts, or a class for expanded clones, and some rows have none.

>TRBD2|TRBJ2-1|TRBV19|15|many
TGTGCCAGTAGTCGCCGAGCGGGAGGGAGCGATGAGCAGTTCTTC
CASSRRAGGSDEQFF
>NA|TRBJ1-1|TRBV10-3|13|many
TGTGCCATCAGTGCCCCGAGGACCACTGAAGCTTTCTTT
CAISAPRTTEAFF
>NA|TRBJ2-3|TRBV6-6|17|many
TGTGCCAGCAGTTACCCACTAGGTTATAGAGTCACAGATACGCAGTATTTT
CASSYPLGYRVTDTQYF
>NA|TRBJ2-2|TRBV2|13|NA
TGTGCCAGCAGTGAGATATTCACCGGGGAGCTGTTTTTT
CASSEIFTGELFF
>TRBD2|TRBJ2-1|TRBV20-1|11|many
TGCAGTGCTAGGGGGAGGGGTGAGCAGTTCTTC
CSARGRGEQFF
>TRBD1|TRBJ1-1|TRBV19|12|NA
TGTGCCTCCCGGGACAGGGGCACTGAAGCTTTCTTT
CASRDRGTEAFF
>NA|TRBJ2-1|TRBV2|15|many
TGTGCCAGCAGTGAACCCCGGGCCCTTTACAATGAGCAGTTCTTC
CASSEPRALYNEQFF
>TRBD1|TRBJ2-5|TRBV29-1|15|many
TGCAGCGTTGCCAAGAACCGGGACAGCCAAGAGACCCAGTACTTC
CSVAKNRDSQETQYF
>NA|TRBJ2-5|TRBV10-2|14|many
TGCGCCAGCCAAAAAACAGGTGCTCAAGAGACCCAGTACTTC
CASQKTGAQETQYF
>NA|TRBJ2-7|TRBV28|12|medium-sized
TGTGCCAGCAGAAATCAGGGTAACGAGCAGTACTTC
CASRNQGNEQYF
>TRBD1|TRBJ1-2|TRBV7-2|18|few
TGTGCCAGCGTCAACAGGGGACAGGGTAGACGTGCTAACTATGGCTACACCTTC
CASVNRGQGRRANYGYTF